A single TCR beta chain is shown here with its context. As for time point: cycle 4 day 1 (C4D1), after six to seven weeks of nivolumab. Patients all relapsed after autologous stem cell transplantation, and there was variation in brentuximab vedotin exposure. Produced via immunoSEQ multiplex PCR; TCRdb's table is partial and in-frame only. The data show roughly 100,000 clones, under 95% seen once. Germline V gives CDR1 SGDLS, CDR2 YYNGEE. The CDR3 runs 15 residues. V lost 4 bases and J lost 0; bases outside the gene matches: 2. The data were obtained in a study of PD-1 blockade in classical Hodgkin lymphoma.

The V and J genes are TRBV9 and TRBJ2-1, with 9 nucleotides matching TRBD2. This sample comprised peripheral blood mononuclear cells (PBMCs), obtained before the fourth cycle of nivolumab. This sequence originates from a human donor with classical Hodgkin lymphoma. CDR3 in amino acids: CASSISGSSYNEQFF. The CDR3 DNA is TGTGCCAGCAGCATTAGCGGGAGCTCCTACAATGAGCAGTTCTTC.